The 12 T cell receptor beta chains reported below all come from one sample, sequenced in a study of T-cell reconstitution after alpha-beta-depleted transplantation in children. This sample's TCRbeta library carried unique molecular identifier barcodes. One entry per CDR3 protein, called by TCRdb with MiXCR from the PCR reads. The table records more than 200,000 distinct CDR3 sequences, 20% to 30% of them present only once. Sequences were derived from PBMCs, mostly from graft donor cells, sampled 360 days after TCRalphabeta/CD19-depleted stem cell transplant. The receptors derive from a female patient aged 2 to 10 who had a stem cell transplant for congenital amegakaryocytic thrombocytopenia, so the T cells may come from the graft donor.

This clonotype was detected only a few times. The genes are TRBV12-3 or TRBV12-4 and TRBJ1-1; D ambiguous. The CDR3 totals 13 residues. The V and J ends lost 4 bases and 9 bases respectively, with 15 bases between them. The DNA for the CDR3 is TGTGCCAGCAGTTCCCCCTTGGATGCCAAAGCTTTCTTT. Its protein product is CASSSPLDAKAFF.

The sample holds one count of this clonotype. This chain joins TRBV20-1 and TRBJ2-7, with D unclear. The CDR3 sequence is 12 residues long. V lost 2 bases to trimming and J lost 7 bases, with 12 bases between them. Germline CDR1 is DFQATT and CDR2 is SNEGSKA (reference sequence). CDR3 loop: CSARSYSQEQYF. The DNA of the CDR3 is TGCAGTGCTAGATCATACAGCCAGGAGCAGTACTTC.

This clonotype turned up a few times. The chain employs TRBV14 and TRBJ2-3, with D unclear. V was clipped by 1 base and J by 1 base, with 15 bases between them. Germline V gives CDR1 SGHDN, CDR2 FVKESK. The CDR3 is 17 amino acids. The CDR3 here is CASSQVRGISRTDTQYF. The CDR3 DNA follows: TGTGCCAGCAGCCAAGTAAGAGGTATTAGTCGCACAGATACGCAGTATTTT.

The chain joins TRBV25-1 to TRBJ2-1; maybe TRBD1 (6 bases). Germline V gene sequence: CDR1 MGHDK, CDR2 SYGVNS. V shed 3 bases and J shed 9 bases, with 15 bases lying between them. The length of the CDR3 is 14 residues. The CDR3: CASSDRGPVGEQFF. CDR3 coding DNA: TGTGCCAGCAGTGACAGGGGCCCGGTGGGTGAGCAGTTCTTC. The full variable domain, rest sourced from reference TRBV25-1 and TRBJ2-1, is EADIYQTPRYLVIGTGKKITLECSQTMGHDKMYWYQQDPGMELHLIHYSYGVNSTEKGDLSSESTVSRIRTEHFPLTLESARPSHTSQYLCASSDRGPVGEQFFGPGTRLTVL.

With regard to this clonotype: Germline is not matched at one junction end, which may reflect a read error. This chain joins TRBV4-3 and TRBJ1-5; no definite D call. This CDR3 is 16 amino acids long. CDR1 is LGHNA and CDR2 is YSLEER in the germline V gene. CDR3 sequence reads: CASSQDRVVSDQHQHF. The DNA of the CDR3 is TGCGCCAGCAGCCAAGATAGGGTGGTATCGGATCAGCACCAGCATTTT.

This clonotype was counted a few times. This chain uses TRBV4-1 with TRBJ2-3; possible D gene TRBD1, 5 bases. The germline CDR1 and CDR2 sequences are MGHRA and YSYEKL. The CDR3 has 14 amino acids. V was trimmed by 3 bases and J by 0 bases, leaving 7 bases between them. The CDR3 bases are TGCGCCAGCAGCCATCAGGGAAGCACAGATACGCAGTATTTT. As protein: CASSHQGSTDTQYF.

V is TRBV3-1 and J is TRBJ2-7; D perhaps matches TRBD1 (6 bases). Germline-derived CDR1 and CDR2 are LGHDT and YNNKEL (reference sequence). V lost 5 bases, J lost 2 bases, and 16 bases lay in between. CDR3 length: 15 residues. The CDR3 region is CASSAKGQSPYEQYF. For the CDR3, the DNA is TGTGCCAGCAGCGCCAAAGGACAGTCCCCCTACGAGCAGTACTTC.

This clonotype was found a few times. CDR3 protein: CASRKQGANTEAFF. In DNA form, the CDR3 reads TGTGCCAGCAGGAAACAGGGAGCGAACACTGAAGCTTTCTTT. The chain has TRBV2 and TRBJ1-1; D is possibly TRBD1 (6 bases). Germline-derived CDR1 and CDR2 are SNHLY and FYNNEI. Trimming shortened V by 6 bases and J by 1 base, and 12 bases separated the two germline ends. The CDR3 length is 14 residues.

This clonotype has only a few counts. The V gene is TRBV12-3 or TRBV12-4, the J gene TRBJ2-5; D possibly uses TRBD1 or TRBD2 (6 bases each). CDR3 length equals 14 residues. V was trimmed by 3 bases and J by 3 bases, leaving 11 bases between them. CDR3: CASSLSGDKETQYF. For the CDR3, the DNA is TGTGCCAGCAGTTTGTCGGGGGACAAAGAGACCCAGTACTTC.

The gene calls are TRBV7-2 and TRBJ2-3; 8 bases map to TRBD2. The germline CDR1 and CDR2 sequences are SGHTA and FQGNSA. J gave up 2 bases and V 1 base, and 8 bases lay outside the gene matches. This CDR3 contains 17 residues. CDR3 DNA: TGTGCCAGCAGCTTAGTTTCTTCGGGGGGGCCCACAGATACGCAGTATTTT. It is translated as CASSLVSSGGPTDTQYF.

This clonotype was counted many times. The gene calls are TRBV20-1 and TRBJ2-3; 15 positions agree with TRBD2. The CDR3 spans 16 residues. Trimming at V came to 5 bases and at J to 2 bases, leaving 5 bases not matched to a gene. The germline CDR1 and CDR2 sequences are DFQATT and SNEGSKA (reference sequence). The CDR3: CSASGLAGGSTDTQYF. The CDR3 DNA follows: TGCAGTGCTTCAGGACTAGCGGGAGGGTCCACAGATACGCAGTATTTT.

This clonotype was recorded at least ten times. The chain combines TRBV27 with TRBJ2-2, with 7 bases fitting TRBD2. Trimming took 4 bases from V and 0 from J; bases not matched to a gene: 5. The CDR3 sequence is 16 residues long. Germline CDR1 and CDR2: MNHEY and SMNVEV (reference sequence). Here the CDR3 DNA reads TGTGCCAGCAGTTCGGGGGGAACCGCGAACACCGGGGAGCTGTTTTTT. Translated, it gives CASSSGGTANTGELFF.